This entry describes one TCR beta chain. As yet, its antigen is unknown. The CDR3 spans 17 residues. Treatment of the sample: around 19 received Ad26.COV2.S at low or high dose, single or two shots; about 5 received placebo; per-sample allocation not given. Collection of samples fell on day 63 after the first vaccine or placebo injection. Donation came from an adult in Boston who was aged 18-55 years. The sample comes from a study of Ad26.COV2.S vaccination and SARS-CoV-2 variants. General observations from the study: The analyses of TCR breadth and depth may have understated the size of total T cell responses.

Only in-frame clones appear in the TCRdb table, and some are missing; sequencing was by immunoSEQ multiplex PCR. The sample lists 430,000 or so clones; 75% to 90% were seen once. The material sequenced was peripheral blood, taken in a trial of Ad26.COV2.S vaccine versus placebo. The receptor comes from a person between 18 and 59 years old who received the Ad26.COV2.S COVID-19 vaccine or a placebo. The rearrangement uses TRBV21-1 and TRBJ2-3; the D call in the table, TRBD1, was not verified against the DNA. TRBV21-1 is noted as a pseudogene. CDR3 loop: CASSKVLWGRSTDTQYF. The CDR3, as DNA: TGTGCCAGCAGCAAAGTTTTGTGGGGCAGGAGCACAGATACGCAGTATTTT.